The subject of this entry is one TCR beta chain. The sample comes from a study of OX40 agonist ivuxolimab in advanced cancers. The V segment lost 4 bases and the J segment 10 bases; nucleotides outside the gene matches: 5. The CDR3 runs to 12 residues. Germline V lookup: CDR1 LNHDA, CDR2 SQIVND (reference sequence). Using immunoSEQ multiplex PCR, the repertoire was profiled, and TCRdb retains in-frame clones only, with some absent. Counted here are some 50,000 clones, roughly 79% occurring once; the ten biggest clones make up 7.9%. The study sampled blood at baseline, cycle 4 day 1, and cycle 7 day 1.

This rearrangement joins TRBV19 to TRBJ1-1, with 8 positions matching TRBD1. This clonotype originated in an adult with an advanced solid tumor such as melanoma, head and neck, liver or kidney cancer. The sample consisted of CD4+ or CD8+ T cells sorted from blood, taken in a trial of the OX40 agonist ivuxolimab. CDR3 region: CASSKDRVGAFF. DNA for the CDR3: TGTGCCAGTAGTAAGGACAGGGTGGGAGCTTTCTTT.